A single sample is the source of the 2 T cell receptor beta chains below, sequenced in a study of Graves' ophthalmopathy and Graves' hyperthyroidism. Amplifying from RNA transcripts, the study obtained TCR beta CDR3 regions. HTBI primers served in a first-round RT-PCR, which a second-round multiplex PCR followed. MiXCR, run by TCRdb on the multiplex PCR reads, gives a single entry per CDR3 protein. The repertoire holds 500,000 to 700,000 distinct CDR3 sequences, with less than 40% as singletons. Sequenced material: peripheral blood or thyroid tissue (not recorded which). The source is an adult man with Graves' hyperthyroidism.

This rearrangement joins TRBV27 to TRBJ1-2; D unresolved. The CDR3 extends over 14 amino acids. With 6 bases removed from V and 8 bases from J, the gap between germline ends came to 19 bases. CDR1 and CDR2 from the germline V gene are MNHEY and SMNVEV (reference sequence). The DNA of the CDR3 is TGTGCCAGCAGCCTCACCTCCCTAGGTGGAGGCTACACCTTC. Translation: CASSLTSLGGGYTF.

The chain joins TRBV7-3 to TRBJ1-5; a possible D gene is TRBD1 (5 bases). The CDR3 contains 14 residues. Trimming shortened V by 3 bases and J by 10 bases, and 16 bases separated the two germline ends. Germline CDR1 SGHTA, CDR2 FQGTGA. CDR3 in DNA: TGTGCCAGCAGCTTTGGGGGAGGGAATTCACCCCAGCATTTT. This encodes CASSFGGGNSPQHF.